These 14 T cell receptor beta chains originate from one sample sequenced in a study of vaccination and CD4 T cells after COVID-19. TCRdb reanalysed the PCR reads using MiXCR and keeps one entry per CDR3 protein. The sample lists about 20,000 distinct CDR3 sequences; about 62% were seen once. The source material was CD4+ T cells from blood, sampled before SARS-CoV-2 vaccination. The receptors were sampled from a human donor who had recovered from COVID-19.

This clonotype turned up a few times. The chain combines TRBV29-1 with TRBJ1-1, with D perhaps matching TRBD1 (5 bases). Trimming cost V 6 bases and J 5 bases, with 13 bases left between them. Germline V gene data show CDR1 as SQVTM and CDR2 as ANQGSEA. The CDR3 spans 12 residues. This chain's CDR3 is CSVVDGGTEAFF. In DNA, the CDR3 is TGCAGCGTCGTGGACGGGGGGACTGAAGCTTTCTTT.

This sequence joins TRBV30 and TRBJ1-2; D not resolved. With 2 bases removed from V and 8 bases from J, the gap between germline ends came to 9 bases. The CDR3 length is 11 residues. CDR1 is GTSNPN and CDR2 is SVGIG in the germline V gene (reference sequence). CDR3 protein: CAWSLTEGYTF. Here the CDR3 DNA reads TGTGCCTGGAGTCTGACGGAAGGCTACACCTTC.

This chain joins TRBV10-3 and TRBJ2-1; D remains unclear. This CDR3 has 15 residues. With 4 bases removed from V and 6 bases from J, the gap between germline ends came to 16 bases. CDR1 is ENHRY and CDR2 is SYGVKD in the germline V gene. The CDR3 DNA reads as TGTGCCATCAGTGGTCAAGATAATACGGGCAATGAGCAGTTCTTC. Amino acids: CAISGQDNTGNEQFF.

J is TRBJ2-3 and V is TRBV5-6; possibly TRBD1 or TRBD2 for D (5 bases each). V was pared by 4 bases and J by 1 base, with 22 bases between. The CDR3 totals 18 residues. The V gene's germline CDR1 is SGHDT and CDR2 YYEEEE. The CDR3: CASSPTRFGGVGTDTQYF. The CDR3 nucleotides are TGTGCCAGCAGCCCTACAAGGTTTGGGGGAGTTGGCACAGATACGCAGTATTTT.

The rearrangement uses TRBV28 and TRBJ2-7, with 7 bases matching TRBD2. The CDR3 has 16 residues. Per germline, CDR1 MDHEN and CDR2 SYDVKM. J gave up 0 bases and V 5 bases, and 10 bases lay outside the gene matches. CDR3 coding DNA: TGTGCCAGCAGTCCAGTCCGTGCGGGAGCCTCCTACGAGCAGTACTTC. Its protein product is CASSPVRAGASYEQYF.

This clonotype was counted between two and nine times. This sequence joins TRBV6-1 and TRBJ1-6; D might be TRBD1 (6 bases). In germline, CDR1 is MNHNS, CDR2 SASEGT. V was cut by 5 bases and J by 10 bases, with 21 bases left in between. This CDR3 is built from 16 residues. The CDR3 DNA follows: TGTGCCAGCAGTCGCCCTCTAGGTACAGGGTCCTCACCCCTCCACTTT. Its translation: CASSRPLGTGSSPLHF.

The gene calls are TRBV6-5 and TRBJ1-6; D gene uncertain. With 0 bases removed from V and 0 bases from J, the gap between germline ends came to 9 bases. Germline values: CDR1 MNHEY, CDR2 SVGAGI. The CDR3 is 17 residues long. CDR3 region: CASSYSSPSSYNSPLHF. The CDR3 DNA sequence: TGTGCCAGCAGTTACTCTTCCCCAAGCTCCTATAATTCACCCCTCCACTTT.

The chain joins TRBV7-9 to TRBJ2-2; D gene uncertain. V was clipped by 11 bases and J by 7 bases, with 17 bases between them. Germline V lookup: CDR1 SEHNR, CDR2 FQNEAQ (reference sequence). The CDR3 extends over 13 amino acids. The CDR3 reads CASRMGSLGELFF. The CDR3 DNA reads TGTGCCTCGCGGATGGGTAGTCTCGGGGAGCTGTTTTTT.

The J gene is TRBJ2-7, the V gene TRBV6-2 or TRBV6-3; 7 nucleotides agree with TRBD1. The germline V gene encodes CDR1 MNHEY and CDR2 SVGEGT. The length of the CDR3 is 16 residues. Germline trimming cut 2 bases from V and 3 bases from J; bases unmatched to any gene: 10. CDR3 region: CASSYVYGRGLYEQYF. The CDR3, as DNA: TGTGCCAGCAGTTACGTTTACGGTAGGGGGCTCTACGAGCAGTACTTC.

This chain uses TRBV10-3 with TRBJ1-4; D possibly corresponds to TRBD1 (5 bases). Trimming took off 3 bases at V and 8 bases at J, with 13 bases between the two ends. The CDR3 consists of 14 residues. Germline V lookup: CDR1 ENHRY, CDR2 SYGVKD. The CDR3 here is CAISDPRAGEKLFF. Here the CDR3 DNA reads TGTGCCATCAGTGATCCCAGGGCGGGCGAAAAACTGTTTTTT.

This clonotype was recorded a few times. The genes are TRBV6-5 and TRBJ1-5; D gene unclear. The V gene's germline CDR1 is MNHEY and CDR2 SVGAGI. V shed 0 bases and J shed 0 bases, with 6 bases lying between them. The CDR3 consists of 15 residues. CDR3 region: CASSYSINSNQPQHF. DNA of the CDR3: TGTGCCAGCAGTTACTCGATAAATAGCAATCAGCCCCAGCATTTT.

The chain is built from TRBV28 and TRBJ2-3; 12 bases line up with TRBD2. Germline loops: CDR1 MDHEN, CDR2 SYDVKM. The CDR3 runs to 15 residues. Germline trimming cut 9 bases from V and 2 bases from J; bases unmatched to any gene: 6. The CDR3 region is CASVTSGSLTDTQYF. The CDR3 region has the DNA TGTGCCAGTGTGACTAGCGGGAGCCTCACAGATACGCAGTATTTT.

This rearrangement joins TRBV6-2 or TRBV6-3 to TRBJ1-5; 7 bases agree with TRBD1. Trimming at V came to 4 bases and at J to 0 bases, leaving 3 bases not matched to a gene. CDR1 and CDR2 (germline): MNHEY, SVGEGT. This CDR3 contains 15 residues. The CDR3 loop is CASSWGTDSNQPQHF. Written as DNA, the CDR3 is TGTGCCAGCAGTTGGGGGACAGATAGCAATCAGCCCCAGCATTTT.

The chain recombines TRBV20-1 with TRBJ2-5; D is ambiguous. CDR3 size: 13 residues. Germline-derived CDR1 and CDR2 are DFQATT and SNEGSKA (reference sequence). Trimming removed 3 bases at V and 4 bases at J, with 12 bases between. CDR3 sequence: CSARASPGETQYF. The CDR3, as DNA: TGCAGTGCTAGGGCCAGTCCAGGAGAGACCCAGTACTTC.